The sequence of this TCR beta chain was determined in a study of blood T cell repertoires in COVID-19. Study-wide background: Samples of COVID-19 (acute and convalescent) were obtained from the United States, Italy and Spain. From T cells, B-cell-depleted T cells, or PBMCs came the material, which was cDNA or gDNA.

Per the study methods: Amplification with reference gene primers provided the estimates of nucleated cell counts. TCRdb's copy holds only in-frame clones and misses some; the assay was immunoSEQ multiplex PCR. V and J calls and clone size are copied from that table; D and trimming were computed from the DNA. The sample lists 60,000 or so clones, roughly 90% seen once, with about 13% in the top ten. Germline lookup yields CDR1 MDHEN and CDR2 SYDVKM. Trimming cost V 6 bases and J 4 bases; bases outside gene matches: 10. This CDR3 region has 18 residues. The origin of this receptor is a man aged 55 to 69 with active COVID-19. This chain links TRBV28 with TRBJ2-2; 14 bases agree with TRBD2. Sequencing input: peripheral blood. The CDR3, as DNA: TGTGCCAGCAGCCATAGGGGGGGACTAGCGGGAGTCACCGGGGAGCTGTTTTTT. Translated, it gives CASSHRGGLAGVTGELFF.